A selection of T cell receptor beta chains follows, all from one sample in a study of blood T cell repertoires in COVID-19. Libraries were prepared by immunoSEQ multiplex PCR; TCRdb keeps only in-frame clonotypes and omits some of them. This sample has some 40,000 clones, with 70% to 90% found just once. Material: peripheral blood. These receptor sequences come from a woman at least 80 years old with acute or convalescent COVID-19. Both conserved end residues are part of each CDR3. Each record gives: J gene, clone size, D gene, V gene, CDR3 DNA, CDR3 protein. D genes are given only for firm matches. The size of a clone is reported for some rows only, either as once, few or many, or as a class for expanded clones.

TRBJ2-1	.	.	TRBV20-1	TGCAGTGCTGAGCGGTTCAATGAGCAGTTCTTC	CSAERFNEQFF
TRBJ2-7	.	.	TRBV15	TGTGCCACCAGCACAGGACAGATCCCCTACGAGCAGTACTTC	CATSTGQIPYEQYF
TRBJ1-1	.	.	TRBV6-5	TGTGCCAGCAGTTACGATGCGGCTAGCGGTGGGAGTGAAGCTTTCTTT	CASSYDAASGGSEAFF
TRBJ1-1	.	.	TRBV3-1/TRBV3-2	TGTGCCAGCAGCCAAAACAGGTTGGTAGCTTTCTTT	CASSQNRLVAFF
TRBJ2-1	.	TRBD2	TRBV6-1	TGTGCCAGCAGTGACTGGGCTAGCGGGAAGAAGAACAATGAGCAGTTCTTC	CASSDWASGKKNNEQFF
TRBJ2-2	once	TRBD2	TRBV27	TGTGCCAGCAGTTTTAGGGGCGGGAGGGCCGTAGGGGAGCTGTTTTTT	CASSFRGGRAVGELFF
TRBJ1-1	.	TRBD1	TRBV7-2	TGTGCCAGCAGCCCCCCGGCAGGGGGAAACACTGAAGCTTTCTTT	CASSPPAGGNTEAFF
TRBJ2-5	once	TRBD1	TRBV7-9	TGTGCCAGCAGCACCCGACAGGGCGGCGAGACCCAGTACTTC	CASSTRQGGETQYF
TRBJ2-1	.	TRBD1	TRBV7-8	TGTGCCAGCAGCATTCCGGGACAGTATTCCTACAATGAGCAGTTCTTC	CASSIPGQYSYNEQFF
TRBJ1-1	.	TRBD1	TRBV4-1	TGCGCCAGCAGCCAACTACAGGGCGAGGGGGCTGTAGCTGAAGCTTTCTTT	CASSQLQGEGAVAEAFF
TRBJ2-1	.	TRBD2	TRBV2	TGTGCCAGCAGTCCTACCGGGACTAGTGTCTACAATGAGCAGTTCTTC	CASSPTGTSVYNEQFF
TRBJ2-5	.	TRBD1	TRBV6-5	TGTGCCAGCAGTCCACAGGGGGCGGTAAGAGAGACCCAGTACTTC	CASSPQGAVRETQYF
TRBJ2-7	.	TRBD2	TRBV18	TGTGCCAGCTCACCGAACAGCGGGAGTTCGAATAAGTACTTC	CASSPNSGSSNKYF
TRBJ2-5	.	.	TRBV6-2/TRBV6-3	TGTGCCAGCAGTTACTGGGCTCAAGAGACCCAGTACTTC	CASSYWAQETQYF
TRBJ2-1	.	.	TRBV5-1	TGCGCCAGCAGCCCAGACACGGCCAGCTCCTACAATGAGCAGTTCTTC	CASSPDTASSYNEQFF
TRBJ2-3	.	TRBD1	TRBV27	TGTGCCAGCAGTCTAGGGACAGTCAGCACAGATACGCAGTATTTT	CASSLGTVSTDTQYF
TRBJ1-3	.	.	TRBV5-1	TGCGCCAGCAGCCGGCCGGACAACTCTGGAAACACCATATATTTT	CASSRPDNSGNTIYF
TRBJ2-7	few	TRBD1	TRBV18	TGTGCCAGCTCACGTACGAGGGGGCGCAACGAGCAGTACTTC	CASSRTRGRNEQYF
TRBJ2-2	few	TRBD2	TRBV2	TGTGCCAGCAAACCGACTAGCGGCCATAACACCGGGGAGCTGTTTTTT	CASKPTSGHNTGELFF
TRBJ1-2	.	TRBD1	TRBV29-1	TGCAGCGCCAAGGGGGCGGATGGCTACACCTTC	CSAKGADGYTF
TRBJ2-3	.	TRBD2	TRBV6-2/TRBV6-3	TGTGCCAGCAGTTATTTTCCCCAAAGCGGGGAACCCACAGATACGCAGTATTTT	CASSYFPQSGEPTDTQYF
TRBJ2-1	.	.	TRBV5-4	TGTGCCAGCAGCCCCCGGGACTCAAATAATGAGCAGTTCTTC	CASSPRDSNNEQFF
TRBJ1-5	.	TRBD1	TRBV12-5	TGTGCTAGTGGGACAGGGTTAGACGACCATCAGCCCCAGCATTTT	CASGTGLDDHQPQHF
TRBJ2-7	few	.	TRBV18	TGTGCCAGCTCACCAGGCGGGACTGGAGAGCAGTACTTC	CASSPGGTGEQYF
TRBJ2-5	.	TRBD2	TRBV11-2	TGTGCCAGCAGCTTAGAACCTAGCGGGAGAGAGACCCAGTACTTC	CASSLEPSGRETQYF
TRBJ1-1	.	TRBD1	TRBV5-1	TGCGCCAGCAGCCCAGGACAGGGATTCACTGAAGCTTTCTTT	CASSPGQGFTEAFF
TRBJ2-2	.	.	TRBV7-2	TGTGCCAGCAGCTTAGCGTTAGGACTGAACACCGGGGAGCTGTTTTTT	CASSLALGLNTGELFF
TRBJ2-5	.	.	TRBV5-1	TGCGCCAGCAGTTTGCAACAAGAGACCCAGTACTTC	CASSLQQETQYF
TRBJ1-2	few	TRBD1	TRBV3-1/TRBV3-2	TGTGCCAGCAGCCACGAGGGACAGGGGGCCTATGGCTACACCTTC	CASSHEGQGAYGYTF
TRBJ2-7	.	.	TRBV28	TGTGCCAGCAGTTTAATGGGACTGAGCTACGAGCAGTACTTC	CASSLMGLSYEQYF
TRBJ2-1	.	TRBD2	TRBV5-5	TGTGCCAGCAGCCCGAGCGGGAGGGCCTCGAATGAGCAGTTCTTC	CASSPSGRASNEQFF
TRBJ1-2	.	TRBD1	TRBV28	TGTGCCAGCAGTTTAGGGGACAGGGGGGTCTATGGCTACACCTTC	CASSLGDRGVYGYTF
TRBJ2-3	.	.	TRBV18	TGTGCCAGCTCACCACCCGGTAGTAGCTTAGCAGATACGCAGTATTTT	CASSPPGSSLADTQYF
TRBJ1-3	.	.	TRBV28	TGTGCCAGCACGCGGGGCGGAACCTCTGGAAACACCATATATTTT	CASTRGGTSGNTIYF